These 10 T cell receptor beta chains were all obtained from the same sample, sequenced in a study of human T cells and chemical hapten exposure. As for time point: patch test 3, about 24 weeks after DPC sensitization. Treatment denoted: therapeutic diphenylcyclopropenone sensitization with weekly scalp DPC. A single record per CDR3 protein comes from TCRdb applying MiXCR to the RACE reads. Among tens of thousands of distinct CDR3 sequences listed, 10% to 14% were seen once. The sample consisted of whole blood, taken in connection with sensitization to the hapten diphenylcyclopropenone (DPC). Receptor source: a woman aged 45-65 years with alopecia areata. Some clones in this sample may be carry-over from other donors' samples.

This clonotype was recorded at least ten times. This chain links TRBV5-1 with TRBJ2-2; 7 bases line up with TRBD2. CDR1 and CDR2 from the germline V gene are SGHRS and YFSETQ. The CDR3 is 15 residues long. Trimming cost V 0 bases and J 5 bases; bases outside gene matches: 4. CDR3: CASSLEGLPTGELFF. As DNA, the CDR3 is TGCGCCAGCAGCTTGGAGGGACTACCGACCGGGGAGCTGTTTTTT. The whole variable domain, filled in from reference TRBV5-1 and TRBJ2-2, reads KAGVTQTPRYLIKTRGQQVTLSCSPISGHRSVSWYQQTPGQGLQFLFEYFSETQRNKGNFPGRFSGRQFSNSRSEMNVSTLELGDSALYLCASSLEGLPTGELFFGEGSRLTVL.

As for this clonotype: A junction end diverges from the germline sequence, so it may reflect a read error. This chain links TRBV7-9 with TRBJ2-1, with 9 nucleotides matching TRBD1. The length of the CDR3 is 15 residues. The germline V gene has CDR1 SEHNR and CDR2 FQNEAQ (reference sequence). CDR3 coding DNA: TGTGCCAGCAGCCTGGGACAGGGTTTCGACAATGAGCGGTTCTTC. Translation gives CASSLGQGFDNERFF.

The genes are TRBV5-5 and TRBJ2-7, with D possibly being TRBD2 (6 bases). This CDR3 has 12 residues. Germline V gene data show CDR1 as SGHKS and CDR2 as YYEKEE (reference sequence). The V end was cut by 7 bases, the J end by 5 bases, with 13 bases between. The CDR3 sequence: CASGGSGNEQYF. The CDR3 DNA reads TGTGCCAGCGGGGGGTCTGGAAACGAGCAGTACTTC.

Concerning this clonotype itself: The junction shows a germline mismatch at one end, possibly a read error. V gene TRBV7-6 combines with J gene TRBJ2-7; 7 bases are a match to TRBD1. The CDR3 runs to 14 residues. Germline V CDR1 and CDR2: SGHVS, FNYEAQ. This CDR3 is CVSSLGQANYEQYF. The CDR3 DNA follows: TGTGTCAGCAGCTTAGGACAGGCTAACTACGAGCAGTACTTC.

This clonotype was seen ten or more times. This sequence joins TRBV3-1 and TRBJ2-1; 12 bases line up with TRBD2. V lost 5 bases and J lost 5; bases outside the gene matches: 4. CDR1 and CDR2 (germline): LGHDT, YNNKEL (reference sequence). The CDR3 runs to 15 residues. The CDR3 nucleotides are TGTGCCAGCAGCTCCCGACTAGCGGGAGACAATGAGCAGTTCTTC. Translated, it gives CASSSRLAGDNEQFF.

The chain employs TRBV3-1 and TRBJ1-5; D possibly corresponds to TRBD1 (5 bases). The CDR3 runs to 13 residues. Germline-derived CDR1 and CDR2 are LGHDT and YNNKEL (reference sequence). The V gene lost 4 bases and the J gene lost 3 bases, with 7 bases spanning the gap. The CDR3 DNA follows: TGTGCCAGCAGCCGGGGGGACAATCAGCCCCAGCATTTT. As protein: CASSRGDNQPQHF. Together with reference TRBV3-1 and TRBJ1-5, the CDR3 gives the full variable domain: DTAVSQTPKYLVTQMGNDKSIKCEQNLGHDTMYWYKQDSKKFLKIMFSYNNKELIINETVPNRFSPKSPDKAHLNLHINSLELGDSAVYFCASSRGDNQPQHFGDGTRLSIL.

This clonotype was seen a few times. V is TRBV7-2 and J is TRBJ2-7; 7 nucleotides match TRBD2. The CDR3 has 18 residues. The germline gives CDR1 SGHTA, CDR2 FQGNSA. Germline trimming cut 5 bases from V and 1 base from J; bases unmatched to any gene: 17. The CDR3: CASSPYYPAAGVSYEQYF. DNA of the CDR3: TGTGCCAGCAGCCCTTATTACCCTGCGGCGGGAGTTTCCTACGAGCAGTACTTC.

This clonotype came up many times. V and J are TRBV21-1 and TRBJ2-2. TRBV21-1 is termed a pseudogene. This CDR3 comprises 14 residues. The CDR3 here is CASSKLPRKGELFF. The CDR3 bases are TGTGCCAGCAGCAAACTACCGCGCAAAGGGGAGCTGTTTTTT.

This clonotype was observed at least ten times. This sequence joins TRBV11-2 and TRBJ2-2; perhaps D is TRBD1 or TRBD2 (5 bases each). V shed 1 base and J shed 4 bases, with 10 bases lying between them. CDR1 and CDR2 from the germline V gene are SGHAT and FQNNGV. This CDR3 has 15 amino acids. CDR3 loop: CASSLVGTVTGELFF. In nucleotides, the CDR3 is TGTGCCAGCAGCTTAGTGGGGACCGTCACCGGGGAGCTGTTTTTT.

This clonotype occurred many times. The chain's CDR3 is CASRWGIGTDTQYF. CDR3 nucleotides: TGTGCCAGTAGATGGGGGATCGGCACAGATACGCAGTATTTT. This sequence joins TRBV19 and TRBJ2-3; D possibly uses TRBD1 or TRBD2 (5 bases each). V shed 6 bases and J shed 1 base, with 11 bases lying between them. Germline CDR1 and CDR2: LNHDA and SQIVND (reference sequence). The length of the CDR3 is 14 residues.